This T cell receptor (beta chain) stems from a study of beta chain features in type 1 diabetes. Study information: Healthy donors, compared against patients, showed similar age, gender and cell yields. All of the samples together had some 110 million sorted cells examined. Study results and limitations: Cells with high TCR expression could be over-represented by cDNA sequencing. A moderate, significant TCRB CDR3 shortening appeared in type 1 diabetes across four CD4+ subsets.

The authors reverse transcribed all of the isolated RNA, so sequencing captured expressed TCRB transcripts. Sequencing of naive, central memory and regulatory T cell samples gave an average of roughly 3.4 million reads. Some clones are missing from TCRdb's copy, which holds only in-frame ones; the method was immunoSEQ multiplex PCR. The table lists over 600,000 clones, around an eighth of them singletons. Worth noting for this clone: Its antigen is not identified.

This CDR3 has 16 amino acids. Germline CDR1 is LGHNT and CDR2 is FRNRAP. V was clipped by 5 bases and J by 3 bases; unmatched bases: 9. This TCR was sampled from a man aged 25 to 45 with type 1 diabetes. Sequences were obtained from naive CD4+ T cells from blood. This chain connects TRBV12-5 to TRBJ2-7; 11 bases map to TRBD2. CDR3 sequence reads: CASGLITGTSGYEQYF. DNA for the CDR3: TGTGCTAGTGGTCTCATTACCGGGACTAGCGGCTACGAGCAGTACTTC.